The present TCR beta chain was sequenced within a study of T cells in tuberculosis. TCRdb's copy holds only in-frame clones and misses some; the assay was immunoSEQ multiplex PCR. The profile shows about 54,000 clones, roughly 90% of them singletons. After thawing and overnight rest, PBMC were stained with GMM-loaded CD1B tetramer, viability dye and anti-CD3 for sorting. The lipid loaded on the CD1B tetramers was C32 glucose monomycolate from Rhodococcus equi. This receptor was identified in an adult woman with latent tuberculosis. Material for sequencing was CD1b-GMM tetramer-negative cells sorted from PBMCs.

This CDR3 reads CASSLDRPASWGQFF. DNA of the CDR3: TGTGCCAGCAGCTTAGACAGGCCCGCTTCTTGGGGGCAGTTCTTC. The chain employs TRBV7-2 and TRBJ2-1; TRBD1 might be the D (5 bases). The V and J ends lost 1 base and 12 bases respectively, with 19 bases between them. CDR1 SGHTA and CDR2 FQGNSA come from the germline V gene. The CDR3 is made up of 15 amino acids.